These T cell receptor beta chains were read from a single sample in a study of blood T cell repertoires in COVID-19. Assay used: immunoSEQ multiplex PCR; TCRdb lists only in-frame clones, some missing. Of roughly 120,000 clones in the sample, less than 95% are singletons; the top ten hold approximately 1.9%. The sequenced sample consisted of peripheral blood. The receptors were sampled from a human donor with active COVID-19. The donor label of this sample is uncertain. The CDR3 runs from the conserved cysteine through the conserved F or W. The order of the fields is V gene, J gene, D gene, clone size, CDR3 protein, CDR3 DNA. The D gene is left open where the match is weak. Where a row states a size, it is once, few, many or the class of an expanded clone; other rows omit it.

TRBV28,TRBJ1-1,.,.,CASNDQGYRNTEAFF,TGTGCCAGCAACGACCAGGGGTATAGGAACACTGAAGCTTTCTTT
TRBV3-1/TRBV3-2,TRBJ2-7,.,.,CASSLGTGYEQYF,TGTGCCAGCAGCCTGGGGACTGGCTACGAGCAGTACTTC
TRBV5-4,TRBJ2-2,TRBD2,.,CASSLSGGAPGELFF,TGTGCCAGCAGCCTTAGCGGGGGGGCCCCCGGGGAGCTGTTTTTT
TRBV19,TRBJ1-1,.,.,CASNARGGSNTEAFF,TGTGCCAGTAACGCGAGGGGAGGGTCGAACACTGAAGCTTTCTTT
TRBV6-5,TRBJ1-1,.,.,CASQGLMNTEAFF,TGTGCCAGCCAGGGCCTGATGAACACTGAAGCTTTCTTT
TRBV4-2,TRBJ1-4,.,.,CASSQGRAGSEKLFF,TGTGCCAGCAGCCAAGGGAGGGCAGGGAGTGAAAAACTGTTTTTT
TRBV6-6,TRBJ2-3,TRBD1,.,CASTGTTGLSTDTQYF,TGTGCCAGCACCGGTACGACAGGGCTAAGCACAGATACGCAGTATTTT
TRBV24-1,TRBJ2-3,.,large,CATSAGAFTDTQYF,TGTGCCACCTCGGCGGGGGCCTTCACAGATACGCAGTATTTT
TRBV5-5,TRBJ1-1,TRBD1,.,CASSLKSTGGTEAFF,TGTGCCAGCAGCTTGAAGTCAACAGGGGGCACTGAAGCTTTCTTT
TRBV18,TRBJ2-5,TRBD2,.,CASSLGTSGGETQYF,TGTGCCAGCTCATTAGGGACTAGCGGCGGGGAGACCCAGTACTTC
TRBV5-8,TRBJ1-2,TRBD1,.,CASSKGTANYGYTF,TGTGCCAGCAGCAAAGGGACAGCTAACTATGGCTACACCTTC
TRBV5-4,TRBJ2-2,TRBD2,.,CASSPRGADTGELFF,TGTGCCAGCAGCCCGCGGGGGGCCGACACCGGGGAGCTGTTTTTT
TRBV5-1,TRBJ2-2,TRBD2,once,CASSLQRGRSGELFF,TGCGCCAGCAGCTTGCAGCGGGGGAGGTCCGGGGAGCTGTTTTTT
TRBV27,TRBJ2-7,TRBD2,.,CASSLGRGAAYEQYF,TGTGCCAGCAGTTTAGGGCGGGGGGCCGCCTACGAGCAGTACTTC